This is a list of T cell receptor beta chains from one sample in a study of blood T cell repertoires in COVID-19. The data were produced by immunoSEQ multiplex PCR, yet TCRdb's version contains in-frame clones alone and is incomplete. The sample lists over 150,000 clones; roughly 83% were seen once. Sequenced sample: peripheral blood. All receptors come from a woman aged 55-75 years with COVID-19, enrolled during active disease. CDR3s include the opening cysteine and the closing phenylalanine or tryptophan. Each record gives: V gene, clone size, D gene, J gene, CDR3 DNA, CDR3 protein. A D gene is named only where the DNA matches it firmly. Size is stated for part of the rows, as once, few or many counts, or as a class when the clone is expanded.

TRBV10-2	once	NA	TRBJ1-4	TGCGCCAGCAGTGAGTCGAGGGGGAAAGCTAATGAAAAACTGTTTTTT	CASSESRGKANEKLFF
TRBV7-3	NA	NA	TRBJ1-3	TGTGCCAGCAGTTTTTTGATGTTCGAGGAAAAAGCGGCCGGAAACACCATATATTTT	CASSFLMFEEKAAGNTIYF
TRBV5-6	NA	TRBD1	TRBJ1-3	TGTGCCAGCAGCTTGGACAGGGGCGACACCATATATTTT	CASSLDRGDTIYF
TRBV3-1/TRBV3-2	NA	NA	TRBJ1-2	TGTGCCAGCAGCCCAAGCGCCCCGGCGGCAAACTATGGCTACACCTTC	CASSPSAPAANYGYTF
TRBV18	NA	NA	TRBJ1-3	TGTGCCAGCTCAAAGTCAGATAGAAACACCATATATTTT	CASSKSDRNTIYF
TRBV28	few	NA	TRBJ1-6	TGTGCCAGCATCAAAGACACAGGGAGTTATTCACCCCTCCACTTT	CASIKDTGSYSPLHF
TRBV6-1	NA	TRBD1	TRBJ1-3	TGTGCCAGCAGTGAAACTCGGACAGGGGCCGGAAACACCATATATTTT	CASSETRTGAGNTIYF
TRBV3-1/TRBV3-2	few	TRBD1	TRBJ1-2	TGTGCCAGCAGCCGCCTCGGGACAGGGGGCGAGGGTGGTGGCTACACCTTC	CASSRLGTGGEGGGYTF
TRBV6-7	NA	TRBD2	TRBJ2-2	TGTGCCCCGAGGCCAGCGGGAGGGCCGAACACCGGGGAGCTGTTTTTT	CAPRPAGGPNTGELFF
TRBV5-1	NA	TRBD2	TRBJ2-1	TGCGCCAGCAGCCAACGACTAGCGGGAGTCGATGAGCAGTTCTTC	CASSQRLAGVDEQFF
TRBV20-1	NA	NA	TRBJ1-2	TGCAGTGCTACCTCGGGAGGGGGCTACACCTTC	CSATSGGGYTF
TRBV5-5	NA	NA	TRBJ1-1	TGTGCCGGACAGACGGACCTGAACACTGAAGCTTTCTTT	CAGQTDLNTEAFF
TRBV19	NA	TRBD1	TRBJ1-2	TGTGCCAGTAGTCCGAGTCTGACAGGGATGAATGGCTACACCTTC	CASSPSLTGMNGYTF
TRBV27	NA	TRBD2	TRBJ2-1	TGTGCCAGCAGTATCCTTAGCGGGATGGCTGGGTATGAGCAGTTCTTC	CASSILSGMAGYEQFF
TRBV5-6	many	TRBD1	TRBJ2-7	TGTGCCAGCAGCTTACAGGGGGCCGAGCAGTACTTC	CASSLQGAEQYF
TRBV29-1	NA	TRBD1	TRBJ1-2	TGCAGCGTTGAAGCAGGACAGGGAGGCTATGGCTACACCTTC	CSVEAGQGGYGYTF
TRBV5-6	NA	TRBD1	TRBJ1-5	TGTGCCAGCAGCTTGCGACGCTTGGGTGGGACAGGGGACAATCAGCCCCAGCATTTT	CASSLRRLGGTGDNQPQHF
TRBV19	few	NA	TRBJ2-7	TGTGCCAGTAGCTCCATAGCCTCGTCCTACGAGCAGTACTTC	CASSSIASSYEQYF
TRBV24-1	NA	NA	TRBJ2-3	TGTGCCACCAGTGACTTGAGGGTAGGGGGCACAGATACGCAGTATTTT	CATSDLRVGGTDTQYF
TRBV6-5	NA	NA	TRBJ1-6	TGTGCCAGCAGAACTGCGACAGTGGAGAGTTCACCCCTCCACTTT	CASRTATVESSPLHF
TRBV10-2	NA	TRBD2	TRBJ2-1	TGCGCCAGCAGCAAGCCAGGGACTAGCGCAGGGAATGAGCAGTTCTTC	CASSKPGTSAGNEQFF
TRBV18	few	TRBD1	TRBJ1-1	TGTGCCAGCTCCCCCGCAGGGGGTGTTGAAGCTTTCTTT	CASSPAGGVEAFF
TRBV6-6	NA	TRBD1	TRBJ1-5	TGTGCCAGCAGATTGGACAGGGGATCTCAGCCCCAGCATTTT	CASRLDRGSQPQHF
TRBV27	few	NA	TRBJ2-6	TGTGCCAGCAGCCCCCCTACCAACAGGGTTGGGGCCAACGTCCTGACTTTC	CASSPPTNRVGANVLTF
TRBV18	NA	NA	TRBJ1-2	TGTGCCAGCTCACCGGAGGTGGCAGGACGGGATGTGAGCTACACCTTC	CASSPEVAGRDVSYTF
TRBV5-1	NA	NA	TRBJ2-5	TGCGCCAGCAGCGGCCGAACCCAAGAGACCCAGTACTTC	CASSGRTQETQYF